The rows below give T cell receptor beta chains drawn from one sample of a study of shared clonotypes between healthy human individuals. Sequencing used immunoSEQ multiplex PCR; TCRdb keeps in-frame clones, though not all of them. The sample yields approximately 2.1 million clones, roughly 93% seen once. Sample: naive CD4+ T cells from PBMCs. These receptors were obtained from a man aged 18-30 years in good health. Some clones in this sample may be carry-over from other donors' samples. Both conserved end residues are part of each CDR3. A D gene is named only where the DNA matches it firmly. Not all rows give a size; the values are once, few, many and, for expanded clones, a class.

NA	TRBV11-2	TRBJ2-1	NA	TGTGCCAGCAGCTTAATAGGGACCTACAATGAGCAGTTCTTC	CASSLIGTYNEQFF
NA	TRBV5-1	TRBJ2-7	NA	TGCGCCAGCAGCACACAACAGGGCTACGAGCAGTACTTC	CASSTQQGYEQYF
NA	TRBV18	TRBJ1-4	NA	TGTGCCAGCTCACCCGACAGGCCTAATGAAAAACTGTTTTTT	CASSPDRPNEKLFF
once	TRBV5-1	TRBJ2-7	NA	TGCGCCAGCAGCTTGGCAGGGTCCTCCTACGAGCAGTACTTC	CASSLAGSSYEQYF
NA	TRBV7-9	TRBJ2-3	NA	TGTGCCAGCGCTCCGGGACCTTCTTCGCCAGATACGCAGTATTTT	CASAPGPSSPDTQYF
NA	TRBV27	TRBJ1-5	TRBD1	TGTGCCAGCGGGGGGGACAGGGAAACACGTCAGCCCCAGCATTTT	CASGGDRETRQPQHF
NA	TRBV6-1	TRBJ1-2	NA	TGTGCCAGCAGTGAAGCGTGGACAGAGGATAACTATGGCTACACCTTC	CASSEAWTEDNYGYTF
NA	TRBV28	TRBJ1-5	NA	TGTGCCAGCAAGACCACGTCGGCAGGCAATCAGCCCCAGCATTTT	CASKTTSAGNQPQHF
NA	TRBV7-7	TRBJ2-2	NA	TGTGCCAGCAGCTTGGGGACGAACCCTAACACCGGGGAGCTGTTTTTT	CASSLGTNPNTGELFF
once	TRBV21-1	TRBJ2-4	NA	TGTGCCAGCAGCAATCAAAGAGGGATGGCGGACATTCAGTACTTC	CASSNQRGMADIQYF
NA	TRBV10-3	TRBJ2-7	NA	TGTGCCATCAGTGAGTCTGACTTTATTTACGAGCAGTACTTC	CAISESDFIYEQYF
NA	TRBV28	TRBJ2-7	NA	TGTGCCAGCAGTTTAGCAGGGCGGGAGCAGTACTTC	CASSLAGREQYF
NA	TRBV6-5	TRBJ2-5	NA	TGTGCCAGCAGTTACTCGAAATTGGCGGAGACCCAGTACTTC	CASSYSKLAETQYF
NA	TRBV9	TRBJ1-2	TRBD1	TGTGCCAGCAGCGTCTCGGGACAGGGCTCTGGCTACACCTTC	CASSVSGQGSGYTF
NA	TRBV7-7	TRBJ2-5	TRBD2	TGTGCCAGCAGCTCCGGACTAGCGGGTGCCCAAGAGACCCAGTACTTC	CASSSGLAGAQETQYF
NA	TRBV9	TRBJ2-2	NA	TGTGCCAGCAGCGTAGACGGACTGAACACCGGGGAGCTGTTTTTT	CASSVDGLNTGELFF
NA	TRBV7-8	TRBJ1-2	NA	TGTGCCAGCAGCTTAGGGCAGGGAAGGTACTATGGCTACACCTTC	CASSLGQGRYYGYTF
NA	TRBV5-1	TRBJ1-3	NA	TGCGCCAGCAGCTCGGGGGGGTACTCTGGAAACACCATATATTTT	CASSSGGYSGNTIYF
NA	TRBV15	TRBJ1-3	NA	TGTGCCACCAGCAGAACAGGGTCTGGAAACACCATATATTTT	CATSRTGSGNTIYF
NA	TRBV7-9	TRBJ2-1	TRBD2	TGTGCCAGCAGCTTAGGGACTAGCGGCAATGAGCAGTTCTTC	CASSLGTSGNEQFF
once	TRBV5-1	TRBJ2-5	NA	TGCGCCAGCAGCTTAGGTGGTACGCAAGAGACCCAGTACTTC	CASSLGGTQETQYF
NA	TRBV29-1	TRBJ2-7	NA	TGCAGCGCGAAAAGGGCCATCAGGGGCTCCTACGAGCAGTACTTC	CSAKRAIRGSYEQYF
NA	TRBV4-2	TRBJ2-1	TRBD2	TGTGCCAGCAGCCTCCCGGGACTAGTTAATGAGCAGTTCTTC	CASSLPGLVNEQFF
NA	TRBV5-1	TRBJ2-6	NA	TGCGCCAGCAGCTTGGCTAATGGGTACTCTGGGGCCAACGTCCTGACTTTC	CASSLANGYSGANVLTF
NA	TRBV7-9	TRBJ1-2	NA	TGTGCCAGCAGCTTGCAGGGGACCGTGCCCTACGATGGCTACACCTTC	CASSLQGTVPYDGYTF
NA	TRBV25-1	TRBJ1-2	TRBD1	TGTGCCAGCAGTGAATTCCGGACAGGGAACGGCTACACCTTC	CASSEFRTGNGYTF
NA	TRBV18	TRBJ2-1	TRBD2	TGTGCCAGCTCACCAGGCGGGAGCGATTACAATGAGCAGTTCTTC	CASSPGGSDYNEQFF
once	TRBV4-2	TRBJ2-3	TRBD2	TGTGCCAGCAGCCCTCGACTAGCGGGAGGATCGAGTGGGGATACGCAGTATTTT	CASSPRLAGGSSGDTQYF
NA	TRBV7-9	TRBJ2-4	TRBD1	TGTGCCAGCAGCTTAGGGGGGACAGGGAACAAAAACATTCAGTACTTC	CASSLGGTGNKNIQYF
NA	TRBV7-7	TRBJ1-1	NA	TGTGCCAGCAGCCTAGACAACCGGAACACTGAAGCTTTCTTT	CASSLDNRNTEAFF
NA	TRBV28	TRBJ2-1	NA	TGTGCCAGCAGTTTAGGGTTATACGCGGCAAGCTCCTACAATGAGCAGTTCTTC	CASSLGLYAASSYNEQFF
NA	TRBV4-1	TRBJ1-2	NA	TGCGCCAGCAGCCAACAGGGCGTCTCCTATGGCTACACCTTC	CASSQQGVSYGYTF